The following is a T cell receptor beta chain sequence with its context. Its antigen is unknown. This sample also contains other DNA sequences that code for the same CDR3. These data originate in a study of OX40 agonist ivuxolimab in advanced cancers. Study as a whole: Hepatocellular carcinoma, melanoma, renal cell or head and neck cancer occurred in dose-escalation patients. Points from the study as a whole: At 0.1 to 3.0 mg/kg and by week 6, CD4+ and CD8+ T cells in the blood had expanded clonally.

The V and J ends lost 4 bases and 2 bases, in that order; junction bases with no gene match: 4. Germline-derived CDR1 and CDR2 are MNHEY and SVGAGI. The CDR3 totals 15 residues. Some clones are missing from TCRdb's copy, which holds only in-frame ones; the method was immunoSEQ multiplex PCR. The repertoire includes fewer than 70,000 clones, roughly 89% of them detected once, and less than 0.8% sits in the top ten. The sequence came from an adult with an advanced solid tumor such as melanoma, head and neck, liver or kidney cancer. The sequencing used CD4+ or CD8+ T cells sorted from blood, collected in a trial of the OX40 agonist ivuxolimab. The chain couples TRBV6-5 to TRBJ2-5; TRBD2 matches 10 bases. The CDR3 spells CASSLAGGRQETQYF. The CDR3, as DNA: TGTGCCAGCAGTTTAGCGGGAGGCCGTCAAGAGACCCAGTACTTC.